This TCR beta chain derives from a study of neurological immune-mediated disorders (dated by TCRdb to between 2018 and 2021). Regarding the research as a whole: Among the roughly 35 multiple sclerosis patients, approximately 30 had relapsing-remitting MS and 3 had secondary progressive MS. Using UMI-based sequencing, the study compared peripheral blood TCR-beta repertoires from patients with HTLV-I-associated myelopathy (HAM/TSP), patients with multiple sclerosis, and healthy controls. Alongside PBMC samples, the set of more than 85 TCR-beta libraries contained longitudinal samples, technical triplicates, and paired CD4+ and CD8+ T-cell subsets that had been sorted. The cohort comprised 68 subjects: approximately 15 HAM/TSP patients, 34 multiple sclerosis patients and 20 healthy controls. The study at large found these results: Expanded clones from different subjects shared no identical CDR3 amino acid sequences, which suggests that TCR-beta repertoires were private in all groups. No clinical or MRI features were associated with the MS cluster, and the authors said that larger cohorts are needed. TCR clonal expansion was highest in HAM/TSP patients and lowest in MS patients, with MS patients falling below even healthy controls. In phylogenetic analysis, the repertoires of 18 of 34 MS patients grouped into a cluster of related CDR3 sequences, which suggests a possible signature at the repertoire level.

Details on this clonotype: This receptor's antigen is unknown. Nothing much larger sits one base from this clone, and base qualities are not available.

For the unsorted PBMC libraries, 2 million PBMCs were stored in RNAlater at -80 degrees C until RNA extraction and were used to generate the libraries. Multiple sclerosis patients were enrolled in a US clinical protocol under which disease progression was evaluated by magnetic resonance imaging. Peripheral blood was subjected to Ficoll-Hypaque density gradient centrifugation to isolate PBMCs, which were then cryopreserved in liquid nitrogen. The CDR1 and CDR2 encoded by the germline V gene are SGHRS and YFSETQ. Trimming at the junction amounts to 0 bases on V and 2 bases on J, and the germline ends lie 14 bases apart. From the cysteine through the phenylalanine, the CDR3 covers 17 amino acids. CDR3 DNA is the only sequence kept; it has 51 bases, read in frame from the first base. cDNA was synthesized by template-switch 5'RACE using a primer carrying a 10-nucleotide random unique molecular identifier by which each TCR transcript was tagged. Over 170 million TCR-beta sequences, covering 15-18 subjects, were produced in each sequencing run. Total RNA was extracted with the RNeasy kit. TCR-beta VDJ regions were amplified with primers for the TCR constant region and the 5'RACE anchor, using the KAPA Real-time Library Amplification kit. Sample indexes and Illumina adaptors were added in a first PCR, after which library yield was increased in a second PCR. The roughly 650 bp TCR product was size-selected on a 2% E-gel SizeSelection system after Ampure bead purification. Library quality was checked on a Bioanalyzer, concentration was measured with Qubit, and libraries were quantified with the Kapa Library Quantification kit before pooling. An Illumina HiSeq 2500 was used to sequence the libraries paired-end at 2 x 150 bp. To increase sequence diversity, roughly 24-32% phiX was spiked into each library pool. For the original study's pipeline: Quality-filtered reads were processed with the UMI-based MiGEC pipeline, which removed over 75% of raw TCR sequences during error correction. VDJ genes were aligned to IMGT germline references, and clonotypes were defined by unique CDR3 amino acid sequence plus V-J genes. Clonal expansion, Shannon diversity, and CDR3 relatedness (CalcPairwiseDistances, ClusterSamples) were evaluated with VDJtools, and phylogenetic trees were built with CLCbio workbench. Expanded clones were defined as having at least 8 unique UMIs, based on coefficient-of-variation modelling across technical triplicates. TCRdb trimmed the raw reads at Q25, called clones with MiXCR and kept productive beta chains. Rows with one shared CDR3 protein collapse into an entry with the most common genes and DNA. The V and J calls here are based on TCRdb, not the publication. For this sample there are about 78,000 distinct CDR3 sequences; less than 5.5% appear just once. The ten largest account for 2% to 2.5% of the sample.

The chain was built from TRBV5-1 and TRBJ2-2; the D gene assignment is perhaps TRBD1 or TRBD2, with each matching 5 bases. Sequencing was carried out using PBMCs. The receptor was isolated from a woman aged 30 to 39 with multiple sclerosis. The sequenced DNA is TGCGCCAGCAGCTTGGGGTTCTGGGGACCTAACACCGGGGAGCTGTTTTTT. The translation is CASSLGFWGPNTGELFF. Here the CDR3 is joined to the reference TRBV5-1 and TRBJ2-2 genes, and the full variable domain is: KAGVTQTPRYLIKTRGQQVTLSCSPISGHRSVSWYQQTPGQGLQFLFEYFSETQRNKGNFPGRFSGRQFSNSRSEMNVSTLELGDSALYLCASSLGFWGPNTGELFFGEGSRLTVL.